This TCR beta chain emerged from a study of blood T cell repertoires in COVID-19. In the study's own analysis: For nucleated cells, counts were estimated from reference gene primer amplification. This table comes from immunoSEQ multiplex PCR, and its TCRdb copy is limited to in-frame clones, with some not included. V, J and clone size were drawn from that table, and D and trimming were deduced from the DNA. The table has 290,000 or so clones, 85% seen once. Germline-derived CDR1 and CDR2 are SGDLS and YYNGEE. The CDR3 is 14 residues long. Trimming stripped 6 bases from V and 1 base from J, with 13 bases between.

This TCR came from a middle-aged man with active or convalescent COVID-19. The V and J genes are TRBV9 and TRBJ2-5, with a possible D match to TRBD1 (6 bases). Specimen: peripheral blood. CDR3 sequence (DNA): TGTGCCAGCAACCTCGGACAGCCCCAAGAGACCCAGTACTTC. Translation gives CASNLGQPQETQYF.